The 5 T cell receptor beta chains given below trace back to one sample, sequenced in a study of OX40 agonist ivuxolimab in advanced cancers. Sequenced by immunoSEQ multiplex PCR; TCRdb stores in-frame clones only, minus some. Of tens of thousands of clones in the sample, approximately 90% were seen once. Sequencing was performed on CD4+ or CD8+ T cells sorted from blood, taken in a trial of the OX40 agonist ivuxolimab. Receptor source: an adult with an advanced solid tumor such as melanoma, head and neck, liver or kidney cancer.

The rearrangement uses TRBV27 and TRBJ1-1; D gene ambiguous. Germline V gives CDR1 MNHEY, CDR2 SMNVEV (reference sequence). Trimming removed 4 bases at V and 4 bases at J, with 10 bases between. This CDR3 is built from 13 residues. CDR3 nucleotide sequence: TGTGCCAGCAGTTCCGGGAGGGCCACTGAAGCTTTCTTT. This sequence encodes CASSSGRATEAFF.

The chain carries TRBV5-8 and TRBJ1-5, with 7 nucleotides matching TRBD1. The ends lost 2 bases at V and 2 bases at J; junction bases unmatched: 1. The CDR3 length is 14 residues. Germline CDR1 and CDR2: SGHTS and YDEGEE. CDR3 residues: CASSFGQGNQPQHF. Here the CDR3 DNA reads TGTGCCAGCAGCTTTGGACAGGGCAATCAGCCCCAGCATTTT.

The CDR3 sequence: CASWGSSMNTEAFF. CDR3 DNA: TGTGCCAGCTGGGGCAGTTCAATGAACACTGAAGCTTTCTTT. The chain joins TRBV6-1 to TRBJ1-1; perhaps TRBD1 as D (5 bases). CDR3 length equals 14 residues. Looked up from germline, CDR1 is MNHNS and CDR2 is SASEGT. Trimming left V 8 bases short and J 0 bases short, with 13 bases between.

The CDR3: CASSWEWAAYNEQFF. The CDR3 nucleotides read TGTGCCAGCAGCTGGGAGTGGGCGGCGTACAATGAGCAGTTCTTC. The rearrangement uses TRBV5-8 and TRBJ2-1; maybe TRBD2 (5 bases). CDR1 is SGHTS and CDR2 is YDEGEE in the germline V gene. CDR3 length: 15 residues. Trimming stripped 3 bases from V and 4 bases from J, with 14 bases between.

The chain carries TRBV6-5 and TRBJ1-1; possibly TRBD1 for D (5 bases). The ends were cut back, 4 bases at V and 2 bases at J, with 11 bases in the middle. From germline, CDR1 is MNHEY and CDR2 SVGAGI. CDR3 length equals 14 residues. CDR3: CASSLQEGNTEAFF. In DNA form, the CDR3 reads TGTGCCAGCAGTTTACAGGAGGGTAACACTGAAGCTTTCTTT.